Below, one T cell receptor beta chain is given with its context. Its target is not known. This entry belongs to a study of a mutant IDH1 vaccine in newly diagnosed glioma. Study conclusions and caveats: Most patients, approximately 93%, showed vaccine-induced immune responses.

Trimming took off 3 bases at V and 3 bases at J, with 8 bases between the two ends. CDR3 size: 12 residues. Germline V gene sequence: CDR1 SQVTM, CDR2 ANQGSEA. Time point of the sample: week 47, end of study. Vaccinated patients received 300 ug of mutant IDH1 20-mer peptide per dose, with topical imiquimod. The study enrolled donors with new WHO grade 3 or 4 IDH1-mutant, ATRX-lost astrocytomas. This table comes from immunoSEQ multiplex PCR, and its TCRdb copy is limited to in-frame clones, with some not included. The data show about 84,000 clones, over 75% seen once. The chain couples TRBV29-1 to TRBJ1-2; possible D gene TRBD1, 6 bases. Sample: PBMCs, taken from a glioma patient whose treatment included an IDH1 peptide vaccine. This sequence originates from a man in his forties with glioma. CDR3: CSVDEGDYGYTF. The CDR3 coding sequence is TGCAGCGTTGATGAGGGGGACTATGGCTACACCTTC.